The present entry profiles one TCR beta chain with its context. These data belong to a study of shared clonotypes between healthy human individuals. The CDR3 extends over 18 amino acids. The germline gives CDR1 WSHSY, CDR2 SAAADI. The trim removed 4 bases at V and 1 base at J, leaving 10 bases unmatched. The CD4+ fraction was divided into a CD45RA+ naive subset and a CD45RA-negative memory subset. Only in-frame clones appear in the TCRdb table, and some are missing; sequencing was by immunoSEQ multiplex PCR. The sample lists around 2,000,000 clones, 85% to 95% occurring once. Input material: naive CD4+ T cells sorted from blood. Subset defined: CD45RA+ positively selected. This receptor was identified in a man aged 18 to 29 in good health. The J gene is TRBJ1-3, the V gene TRBV10-2; 10 nucleotides line up with TRBD1. CDR3 sequence reads: CASSVLLGQGNSGNTIYF. The CDR3 coding sequence is TGCGCCAGCAGTGTATTGTTGGGACAGGGGAATTCTGGAAACACCATATATTTT.